This TCR beta chain was identified during a study of T cell changes during pregnancy in multiple sclerosis. Profiling relied on immunoSEQ multiplex PCR, and the TCRdb table lists in-frame clones only, not all of them. The sample lists almost 50,000 clones, approximately 94% occurring once. This CDR3 spans 16 amino acids. V gave up 5 bases and J gave up 4 bases; unmatched junction bases: 10. Looked up from germline, CDR1 is SNHLY and CDR2 is FYNNEI. This sequence was found in a female donor with multiple sclerosis, enrolled in a pregnancy study. Sequenced material: CD4+ T cells from peripheral blood mononuclear cells, taken in the third trimester of pregnancy. The chain joins TRBV2 to TRBJ2-7, with 11 bases identical to TRBD2. The CDR3 region is CASSYRGTSGLYEQYF. The CDR3 nucleotides read TGTGCCAGCAGTTACCGAGGGACTAGCGGATTGTACGAGCAGTACTTC. The full variable domain, its missing parts supplied by reference TRBV2 and TRBJ2-7, is EPEVTQTPSHQVTQMGQEVILRCVPISNHLYFYWYRQILGQKVEFLVSFYNNEISEKSEIFDDQFSVERPDGSNFTLKIRSTKLEDSAMYFCASSYRGTSGLYEQYFGPGTRLTVT.